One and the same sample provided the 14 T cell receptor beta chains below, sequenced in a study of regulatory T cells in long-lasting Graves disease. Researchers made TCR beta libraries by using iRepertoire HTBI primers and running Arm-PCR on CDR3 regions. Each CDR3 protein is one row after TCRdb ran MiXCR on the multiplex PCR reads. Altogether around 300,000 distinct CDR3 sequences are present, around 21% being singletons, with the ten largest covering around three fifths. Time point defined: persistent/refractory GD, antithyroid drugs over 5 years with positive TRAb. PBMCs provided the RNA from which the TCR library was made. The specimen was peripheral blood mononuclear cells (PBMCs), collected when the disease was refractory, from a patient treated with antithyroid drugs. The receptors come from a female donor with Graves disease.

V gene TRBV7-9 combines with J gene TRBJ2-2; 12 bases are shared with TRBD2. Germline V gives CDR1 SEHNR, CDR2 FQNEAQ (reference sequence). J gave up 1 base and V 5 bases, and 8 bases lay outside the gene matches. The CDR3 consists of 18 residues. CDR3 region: CASSPWTSGIENTGELFF. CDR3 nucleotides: TGTGCCAGCAGCCCCTGGACTAGCGGGATTGAGAACACCGGGGAGCTGTTTTTT.

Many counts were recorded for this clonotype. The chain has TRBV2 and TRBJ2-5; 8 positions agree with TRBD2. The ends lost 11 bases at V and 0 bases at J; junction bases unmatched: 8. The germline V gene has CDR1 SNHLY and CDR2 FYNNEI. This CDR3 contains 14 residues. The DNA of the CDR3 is TGTGCCGGTCTAGCGGGCCCTTACCAAGAGACCCAGTACTTC. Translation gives CAGLAGPYQETQYF. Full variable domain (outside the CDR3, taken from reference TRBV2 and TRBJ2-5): EPEVTQTPSHQVTQMGQEVILRCVPISNHLYFYWYRQILGQKVEFLVSFYNNEISEKSEIFDDQFSVERPDGSNFTLKIRSTKLEDSAMYFCAGLAGPYQETQYFGPGTRLLVL.

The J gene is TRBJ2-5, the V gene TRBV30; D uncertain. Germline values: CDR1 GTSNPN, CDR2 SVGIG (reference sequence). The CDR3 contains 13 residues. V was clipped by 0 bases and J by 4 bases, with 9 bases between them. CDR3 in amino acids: CAWSVVATETQYF. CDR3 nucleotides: TGTGCCTGGAGTGTAGTGGCTACAGAGACCCAGTACTTC.

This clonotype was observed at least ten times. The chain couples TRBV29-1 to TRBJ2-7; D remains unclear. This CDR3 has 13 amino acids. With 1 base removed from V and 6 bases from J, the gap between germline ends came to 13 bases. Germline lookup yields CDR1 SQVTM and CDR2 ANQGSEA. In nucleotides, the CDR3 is TGCAGCGTTGAAGGCACGATTTCCGGCGAGCAGTACTTC. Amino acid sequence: CSVEGTISGEQYF.

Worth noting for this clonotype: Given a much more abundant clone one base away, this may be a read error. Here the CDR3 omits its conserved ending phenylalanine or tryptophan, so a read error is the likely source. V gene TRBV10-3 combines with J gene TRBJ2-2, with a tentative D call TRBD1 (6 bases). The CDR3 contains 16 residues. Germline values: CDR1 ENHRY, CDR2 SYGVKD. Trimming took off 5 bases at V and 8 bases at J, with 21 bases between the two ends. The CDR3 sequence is CAISQGGSMYRGELFS. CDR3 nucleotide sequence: TGTGCCATCAGTCAAGGGGGAAGTATGTATCGGGGGGAGCTGTTTTCT.

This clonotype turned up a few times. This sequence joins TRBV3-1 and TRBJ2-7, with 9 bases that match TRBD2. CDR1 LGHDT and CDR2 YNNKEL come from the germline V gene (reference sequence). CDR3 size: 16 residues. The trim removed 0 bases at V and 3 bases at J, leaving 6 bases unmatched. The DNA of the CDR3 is TGTGCCAGCAGCCAAGATCTGGCTAGCGGGAACTACGAGCAGTACTTC. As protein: CASSQDLASGNYEQYF.

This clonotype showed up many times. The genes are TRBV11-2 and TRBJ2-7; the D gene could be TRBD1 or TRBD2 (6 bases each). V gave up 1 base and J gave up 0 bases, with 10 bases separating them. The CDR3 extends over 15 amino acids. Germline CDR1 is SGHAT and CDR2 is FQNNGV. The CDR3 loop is CASSLVGGSSYEQYF. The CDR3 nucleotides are TGTGCCAGCAGCTTAGTAGGGGGGAGCTCCTACGAGCAGTACTTC.

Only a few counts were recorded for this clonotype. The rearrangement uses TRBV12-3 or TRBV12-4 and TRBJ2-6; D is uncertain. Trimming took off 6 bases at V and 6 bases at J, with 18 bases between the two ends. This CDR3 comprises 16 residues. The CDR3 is CASSLRPQQEANVLTF. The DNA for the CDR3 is TGTGCCAGCAGCCTCCGACCCCAGCAGGAGGCCAACGTCCTGACTTTC.

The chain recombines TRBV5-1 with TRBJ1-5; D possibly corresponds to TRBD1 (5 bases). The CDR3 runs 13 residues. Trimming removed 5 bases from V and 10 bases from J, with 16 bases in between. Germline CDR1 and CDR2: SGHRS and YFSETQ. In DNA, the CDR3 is TGCGCCAGCAGGTCGGGACTCGAGGGTCCCCAGCATTTT. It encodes CASRSGLEGPQHF.

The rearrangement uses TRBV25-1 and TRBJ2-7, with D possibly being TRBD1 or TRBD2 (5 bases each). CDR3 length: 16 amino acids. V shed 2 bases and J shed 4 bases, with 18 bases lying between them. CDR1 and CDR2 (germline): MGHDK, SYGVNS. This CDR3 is CASSENGAAGEYEQYF. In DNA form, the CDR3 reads TGTGCCAGCAGTGAAAACGGGGCCGCCGGCGAGTACGAGCAGTACTTC.

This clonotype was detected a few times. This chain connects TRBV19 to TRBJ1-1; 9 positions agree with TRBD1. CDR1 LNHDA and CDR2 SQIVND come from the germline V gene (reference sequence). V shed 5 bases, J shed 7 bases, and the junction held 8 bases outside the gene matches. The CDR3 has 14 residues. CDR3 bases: TGTGCCAGTAGTTTCGGGCTGGGACAGGGTGAAGCTTTCTTT. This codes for CASSFGLGQGEAFF.

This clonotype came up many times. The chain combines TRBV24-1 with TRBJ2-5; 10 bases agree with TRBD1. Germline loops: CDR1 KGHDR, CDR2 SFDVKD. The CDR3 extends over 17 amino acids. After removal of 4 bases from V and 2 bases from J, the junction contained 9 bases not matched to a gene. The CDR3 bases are TGTGCCACCAGTGACTCTCGGACAGGGGGACTTCAAGAGACCCAGTACTTC. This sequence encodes CATSDSRTGGLQETQYF.

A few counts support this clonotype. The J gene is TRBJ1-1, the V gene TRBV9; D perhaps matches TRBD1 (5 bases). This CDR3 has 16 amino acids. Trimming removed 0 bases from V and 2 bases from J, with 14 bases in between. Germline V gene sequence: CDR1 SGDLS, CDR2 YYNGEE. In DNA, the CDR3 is TGTGCCAGCAGCGTAGGGCAGGGAGGAGGCAACACTGAAGCTTTCTTT. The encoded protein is CASSVGQGGGNTEAFF.

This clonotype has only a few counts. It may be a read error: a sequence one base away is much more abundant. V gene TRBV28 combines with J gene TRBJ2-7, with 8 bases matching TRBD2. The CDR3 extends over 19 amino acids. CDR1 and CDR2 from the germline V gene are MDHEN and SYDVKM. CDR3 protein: CASGLSRRNWGLENYEQYF. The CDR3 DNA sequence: TGTGCCAGCGGTTTATCGCGTCGGAACTGGGGACTAGAAAACTACGAGCAGTACTTC.